The T cell receptor (beta chain) described here comes from a study of blood T cell repertoires in COVID-19. Turning to the study itself: COVID-19 samples collected from the United States, Italy and Spain covered acute and convalescent phases.

The germline gives CDR1 LNHDA, CDR2 SQIVND (reference sequence). The CDR3 has 14 residues. Unmatched junction bases numbered 7, after V lost 5 bases and J lost 4 bases. Cohort assignment relied on participant-reported clinical history. Repertoires were generated with immunoSEQ multiplex PCR, while TCRdb's copy carries only in-frame clones and drops some. The repertoire holds around 250,000 clones, with 91% as singletons. In this sample, this clone turned up once. The TCR sequence derives from a human donor in a cohort exposed to, infected with or recovered from COVID-19 (not recorded which). The donor label of this sample is uncertain. Sample: PBMCs or T cells enriched from blood (not recorded which). V gene TRBV19 combines with J gene TRBJ1-2, with TRBD1 identical over 7 bases. CDR3 DNA: TGTGCCAGTAGTGTTGGGGACAGCCTCTATGGCTACACCTTC. This codes for CASSVGDSLYGYTF.